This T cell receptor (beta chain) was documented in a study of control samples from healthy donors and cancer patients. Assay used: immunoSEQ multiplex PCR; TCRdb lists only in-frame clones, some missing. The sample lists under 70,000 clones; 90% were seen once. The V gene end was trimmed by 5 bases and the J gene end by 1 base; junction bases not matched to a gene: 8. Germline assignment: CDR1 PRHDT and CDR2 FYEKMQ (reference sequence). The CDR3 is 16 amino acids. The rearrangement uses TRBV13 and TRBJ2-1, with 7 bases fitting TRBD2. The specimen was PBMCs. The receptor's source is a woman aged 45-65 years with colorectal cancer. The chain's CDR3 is CASSPRLAESYNEQFF. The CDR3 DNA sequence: TGTGCCAGCAGCCCCCGCCTAGCGGAATCCTACAATGAGCAGTTCTTC.